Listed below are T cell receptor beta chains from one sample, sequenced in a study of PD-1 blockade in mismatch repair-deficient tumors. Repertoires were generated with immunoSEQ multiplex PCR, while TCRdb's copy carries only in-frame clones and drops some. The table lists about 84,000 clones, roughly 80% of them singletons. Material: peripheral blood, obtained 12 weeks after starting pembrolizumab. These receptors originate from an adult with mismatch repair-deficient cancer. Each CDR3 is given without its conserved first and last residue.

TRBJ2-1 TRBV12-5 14 ASGLGVAGAANEQF
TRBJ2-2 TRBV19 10 ASSTQTGELF
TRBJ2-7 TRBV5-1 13 ASSLAGGRQDEQY
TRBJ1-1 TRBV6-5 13 ASIRDRGSRNEAF
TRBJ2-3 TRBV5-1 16 ASSLKLAGAGSADTQY
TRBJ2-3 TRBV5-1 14 ASSKGTGGERGTQY
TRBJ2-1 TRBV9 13 ASSVDPRGNNEQF
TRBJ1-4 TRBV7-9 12 ASSPELFNEKLF
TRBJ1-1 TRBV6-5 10 ASQQLNTEAF
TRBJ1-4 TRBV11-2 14 ASSSGGGKTNEKLF
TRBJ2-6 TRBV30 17 AWSGIRTFRVSGANVLT
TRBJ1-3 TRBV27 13 ASSLNRVLGNTIY
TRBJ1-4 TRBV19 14 ASSIPTGTGNEKLF
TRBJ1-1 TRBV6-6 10 ASTLGGTEAF
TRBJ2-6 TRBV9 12 ASSVSSGANVLT
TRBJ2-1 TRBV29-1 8 SGVGDEQF
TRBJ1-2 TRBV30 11 AWSPGTPGGYT
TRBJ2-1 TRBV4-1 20 ASSQDRVALRGPMSSYNEQF
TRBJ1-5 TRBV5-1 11 ASSFYPNQPQH
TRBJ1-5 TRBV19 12 ASTTTGSNQPQH
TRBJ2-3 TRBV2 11 AREGQGTDTQY
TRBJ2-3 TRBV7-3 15 ASSPHRSGTRADTQY